This TCR beta chain was recorded in a study of blood T cell repertoires in COVID-19 (dated by TCRdb to the early 2020s). With regard to the full study: Samples from collaborators originated in the United States, Italy and Spain and spanned both the acute and convalescent phases of COVID-19. The prospective study material was composed of cDNA or gDNA derived from T cells, B-cell-depleted T cells, or PBMCs. The repertoires were released in a freely available public database meant as a resource for research on the immune response to SARS-CoV-2. A de-identified subject ID, COVID-19 status, age in years and sex were almost always included in the sample metadata. Where HLA class I and class II types were available, the types were taken from metadata supplied by the sample provider, not from assay-based typing. Deeply sampled blood TCRbeta repertoires from subjects exposed to, actively infected with, or recovered from COVID-19 were included in the dataset. Samples were obtained from the ongoing ImmuneRACE study (first 160 participants) and from 1,254 subjects provided by 6 global collaborators.

What the study reported, not specific to this receptor: The amount of clinical and demographic metadata varied by source and participant and was provided uncurated.

The collaborating institutions used their own protocols to collect whole blood in K2EDTA tubes. For TCRbeta analysis, collaborators shipped samples as frozen whole blood, isolated PBMCs, or DNA extracted from either of those sample types. The CDR3 measures 12 amino acids from cysteine to phenylalanine. The sequence is cut down to CDR3 DNA, 36 bases in frame from base 1. Taken from the germline V gene (reference sequence), the CDR1 and CDR2 loops are GTSNPN and SVGIG. V loses 0 bases, J loses 10 bases, and the germline ends lie 10 bases apart. TCRbeta CDR3 regions were amplified from genomic DNA by means of the immunoSEQ Assay, a bias-controlled multiplex PCR. As for how the authors treated the data: The number of nucleated cells in each sample was estimated by amplification of reference gene primers within the assay. To quantify the absolute abundance of each unique TCRbeta CDR3 rearrangement, sequence reads were collapsed and filtered. For each sample, productive Simpson clonality was calculated as the square root of Simpson's diversity index across productive rearrangements. Drawn from immuneACCESS, this table holds only the in-frame rearrangements with V and J called that TCRdb kept. Clones are partly lost; checked studies trace under half to an unresolved V gene and leave the rest unexplained. The D gene and trimming were derived from the DNA, and the V and J assignments and clone size from that table. This sample lists roughly 250,000 clones; approximately 78% were detected once. The top ten clones comprise about an eighth of the sample.

With respect to this clone: Its antigen remains undetermined. No base quality values were provided; no much bigger clone lies one nucleotide off.

This chain joins TRBV30 to TRBJ2-1, and possibly TRBD2, on 5 matching bases. This TCR came from a woman aged 55 to 70 with active or convalescent COVID-19. Sequenced sample: peripheral blood. The DNA reads as follows: TGTGCCTGGAGTGTACTAGGCCGGGAGCAGTTCTTC. This encodes CAWSVLGREQFF.